The clone carrying this T cell receptor beta chain was counted ten times or more. Its cognate antigen is unknown. Trimming removed 1 base from V and 4 bases from J; junction bases left unmatched: 6. CDR3 size: 16 residues. CDR1 LNHNV and CDR2 YYDKDF come from the germline V gene (reference sequence). This record belongs to a study of blood T cells in healthy people across ages. Study results and limitations: TCR beta diversity per million T cells fell roughly linearly with age. Since the PBMCs were unsorted, naive and antigen-experienced cells could not be conclusively compared.

The second PCR ran 7 to 11 cycles with a sample-barcoded 5' primer and J-beta primers. TCRdb re-analysed the 5' RACE reads in MiXCR, keeping a single row per CDR3 protein. The table records about 1.6 million distinct CDR3 sequences, 30% to 35% of them present only once. Around 9.4 milliliters was the volume of peripheral blood drawn from each donor. This rearrangement joins TRBV15 to TRBJ2-3, with 9 bases identical to TRBD1. The sequenced sample consisted of blood. This TCR was sampled from a woman aged 25 to 39 in good health. The CDR3 sequence: CATSRAGTGLPDTQYF. The DNA for the CDR3 is TGTGCCACCAGCAGAGCCGGGACAGGGCTCCCAGATACGCAGTATTTT.